This T cell receptor (beta chain) appears in the sequencing data of a study of human T cells and chemical hapten exposure. As for time point: patch test 2, 6 weeks after DPC sensitization. Noted treatment: therapeutic diphenylcyclopropenone sensitization with weekly scalp DPC. The CDR3 is made up of 13 amino acids. Trimming stripped 3 bases from V and 6 bases from J, with 10 bases between. CDR1 is SGHTA, CDR2 FQGTGA, per germline. TCRdb fed the RACE reads into MiXCR, producing one record per CDR3 protein. The sample consists of 140,000 or so distinct CDR3 sequences, roughly 12% of them appearing once. In its sample, this clonotype was seen a few times.

Sample: whole blood, taken in connection with sensitization to the hapten diphenylcyclopropenone (DPC). This rearrangement joins TRBV7-3 to TRBJ2-3, with a tentative D call TRBD1 (6 bases). The receptor's source is a woman aged 50 to 60 with alopecia areata. Some clones in this sample may be carry-over from other donors' samples. Written as DNA, the CDR3 is TGTGCCAGCAGCTTCCAGGGGTCGGATACGCAGTATTTT. This encodes CASSFQGSDTQYF.